A selection of T cell receptor beta chains follows, all from one sample in a study of blood T cell repertoires in COVID-19. Libraries were prepared by immunoSEQ multiplex PCR; TCRdb keeps only in-frame clonotypes and omits some of them. The sample contains approximately 60,000 clones, roughly 84% of which appear only once. The sequenced material came from peripheral blood. All receptors derive from a woman at least 80 years old with active or convalescent COVID-19. Each CDR3 is given with its conserved first and last residue. Expanded clones get a size class; other rows say once, few or many, or leave the size out.

clone_size	v_call	j_call	cdr3_aa
.	TRBV13	TRBJ2-3	CASSLSGQGTDTQYF
medium-sized	TRBV11-2	TRBJ1-5	CASSLAMGEYQPQHF
.	TRBV6-5	TRBJ1-6	CASTAGMNSPLHF
.	TRBV11-2	TRBJ2-4	CASSFSPSEGIQYF
once	TRBV4-1	TRBJ2-7	CASSQEVSGGLSEQYF
few	TRBV6-5	TRBJ1-2	CASRPGRRLLGYTF
.	TRBV12-3/TRBV12-4	TRBJ1-1	CASSFAGGPAFF
.	TRBV4-1	TRBJ2-2	CASNLALNTEFPTGELFF
.	TRBV19	TRBJ1-4	CASSPAGGTNEKLFF
.	TRBV9	TRBJ1-1	CASSVQVNTEAFF
once	TRBV9	TRBJ2-3	CASSYGGLVGTDTQYF
.	TRBV2	TRBJ1-5	CASSELDRSNQPQHF
few	TRBV5-1	TRBJ2-3	CASSLAGYTDTQYF